These 20 T cell receptor beta chains originate from one sample sequenced in a study of T cells after yellow fever vaccination (dated by TCRdb to the late 2010s). Sample treatment or condition, as interpreted from the label and publication: live attenuated yellow fever vaccine strain. Library preparation used 5' RACE. The sample was run on an Illumina HiSeq 2500. Using fastp trimming at Q25 and MiXCR clonotype assembly, TCRdb reanalyzed the public sequencing data and kept in-frame beta chains. Here each entry gathers all rows of one CDR3 protein and keeps the most common genes and DNA. This sample gives approximately 110,000 distinct CDR3 sequences in total; roughly 8.4% of them show up just once. The leading ten clones occupy about 25% of the sample. The sample was CD8+ T cells sorted from PBMCs, taken 45 days after the yellow fever booster vaccination. The source of these receptors is a man aged 30-40 years who received the YFV17D yellow fever vaccine.

This clonotype was seen at least ten times. This chain joins TRBV5-6 and TRBJ2-7; perhaps TRBD2 as D (5 bases). The V gene's germline CDR1 is SGHDT and CDR2 YYEEEE. V lost 2 bases, J lost 3 bases, and 6 bases lay in between. The CDR3 loop spans 12 amino acids. The CDR3 here is CASSFEGYEQYF. The CDR3 region has the DNA TGTGCCAGCAGCTTCGAGGGCTACGAGCAGTACTTC.

The chain employs TRBV20-1 and TRBJ2-2, with 10 bases matching TRBD1. Trimming removed 0 bases from V and 3 bases from J; junction bases left unmatched: 4. Germline CDR1 DFQATT, CDR2 SNEGSKA (reference sequence). The CDR3 spans 16 residues. The CDR3 loop reads CSARDPGTGDTGELFF. CDR3 nucleotides: TGCAGTGCTAGAGATCCAGGGACAGGGGACACCGGGGAGCTGTTTTTT.

This clonotype was counted many times. The chain joins TRBV6-1 to TRBJ1-5, with D unclear. The CDR3 is made up of 15 amino acids. Germline values: CDR1 MNHNS, CDR2 SASEGT. V was shortened by 8 bases and J by 6 bases, with 20 bases between the two germline ends. CDR3 region: CASSRGEADSQPQHF. DNA of the CDR3: TGTGCCAGCTCACGCGGGGAGGCCGATAGTCAGCCCCAGCATTTT.

This clonotype was counted many times. This chain joins TRBV6-2 or TRBV6-3 and TRBJ2-7; either TRBD1 or TRBD2 may fit D (5 bases each). This CDR3 is 14 amino acids long. Trimming removed 5 bases from V and 1 base from J, with 12 bases in between. Germline CDR1 reads MNHEY; CDR2 reads SVGEGT. CDR3 in amino acids: CASSGTDNSYEQYF. The CDR3 region has the DNA TGTGCCAGCAGTGGGACGGACAATTCCTACGAGCAGTACTTC.

This rearrangement joins TRBV7-2 to TRBJ2-6, with D maybe TRBD1 (6 bases). Germline V CDR1 and CDR2: SGHTA, FQGNSA. Trimming stripped 1 base from V and 5 bases from J, with 9 bases between. This CDR3 comprises 15 residues. DNA for the CDR3: TGTGCCAGCAGCTTAGGTGGGGGCTGGGCCAACGTCCTGACTTTC. Translated: CASSLGGGWANVLTF.

Remarks on this clonotype: An end of the junction differs from the germline gene, which may be a read error. The genes are TRBV5-5 and TRBJ2-1; possibly TRBD1 or TRBD2 for D (5 bases each). Germline-derived CDR1 and CDR2 are SGHKS and YYEKEE (reference sequence). The CDR3 is made up of 13 amino acids. The CDR3 sequence: CASGPGPYSEQFF. DNA for the CDR3: TGTGCCAGCGGCCCGGGGCCCTACAGTGAGCAGTTCTTC.

As for this clonotype: A much larger clone is a single base away; this may be a read error. The V and J genes are TRBV20-1 and TRBJ2-1; D uncertain. V gave up 3 bases and J gave up 8 bases, with 14 bases separating them. The CDR3 sequence is 13 residues long. Germline V CDR1 and CDR2: DFQATT, SNEGSKA (reference sequence). CDR3 bases: TGCAGTGCTAGTTCCCCTTGGGGTGATGAGCAGTTCTTC. This codes for CSASSPWGDEQFF.

This sequence joins TRBV7-2 and TRBJ2-3, with 11 bases fitting TRBD2. The J segment lost 5 bases and the V segment lost 8 bases, leaving 9 bases of the junction unmatched. The CDR3 contains 15 residues. Germline V gene lookup returns CDR1 SGHTA and CDR2 FQGNSA. The CDR3 here is CASGTGTSGVDTQYF. The CDR3 nucleotides are TGTGCCAGCGGAACCGGGACTAGCGGTGTAGATACGCAGTATTTT.

This clonotype was recorded a few times. The V and J genes are TRBV7-2 and TRBJ2-5; 7 bases are a match to TRBD2. Germline CDR1 reads SGHTA; CDR2 reads FQGNSA. The CDR3 is 14 residues long. The J segment lost 0 bases and the V segment lost 3 bases, leaving 1 base of the junction unmatched. CDR3 DNA sequence: TGTGCCAGCAGCTTCAGCGGGGACCAAGAGACCCAGTACTTC. Its translation: CASSFSGDQETQYF.

The J gene is TRBJ2-7, the V gene TRBV5-1, with 7 bases matching TRBD1. CDR3 length equals 14 residues. Trimming at V came to 0 bases and at J to 4 bases, leaving 4 bases not matched to a gene. Germline-derived CDR1 and CDR2 are SGHRS and YFSETQ. In nucleotides, the CDR3 is TGCGCCAGCAGCTTGGACAGGGGTTTATACGAGCAGTACTTC. It translates to CASSLDRGLYEQYF.

A remark on this clonotype: This may be a read error: a much more frequent sequence differs by one nucleotide. The chain combines TRBV15 with TRBJ2-7; no clear D gene. Germline loops: CDR1 LNHNV, CDR2 YYDKDF (reference sequence). Between the trimmed V and J ends, which lost 9 bases and 2 bases, there was a span of 11 bases. The CDR3 sequence is 12 residues long. CDR3 region: CATAVTTYEQYF. CDR3 DNA sequence: TGTGCCACGGCGGTTACAACCTACGAGCAGTACTTC. Filled out from reference TRBV15 and TRBJ2-7, the complete variable domain reads DAMVIQNPRYQVTQFGKPVTLSCSQTLNHNVMYWYQQKSSQAPKLLFHYYDKDFNNEADTPDNFQSRRPNTSFCFLDIRSPGLGDTAMYLCATAVTTYEQYFGPGTRLTVT.

This clonotype has at least ten counts. The V and J genes are TRBV5-4 and TRBJ2-7; the D gene is possibly TRBD1 (6 bases). The CDR3 length is 12 residues. In germline, CDR1 is SGHNT, CDR2 YYREEE (reference sequence). The V gene lost 0 bases and the J gene lost 6 bases, with 7 bases spanning the gap. CDR3 in DNA: TGTGCCAGCAGCTTGGGGACAGCCGAGCAGTACTTC. Amino acid sequence: CASSLGTAEQYF.

In regard to this clonotype: A much larger clone differs from this one at a single base, so this may be a read error. The chain joins TRBV28 to TRBJ2-1; 9 nucleotides align to TRBD2. Per germline, CDR1 MDHEN and CDR2 SYDVKM. CDR3 length equals 17 residues. CDR3 in amino acids: CATSFWPGTSLEVEQFF. In nucleotides, the CDR3 is TGTGCCACCAGTTTTTGGCCCGGGACTAGCCTGGAGGTGGAGCAGTTCTTC.

In this sample, this clonotype turned up many times. The chain carries TRBV5-1 and TRBJ2-1, with 8 nucleotides matching TRBD1. V lost 4 bases, J lost 2 bases, and 2 bases stayed unmatched. This CDR3 comprises 14 residues. Germline V gives CDR1 SGHRS, CDR2 YFSETQ. The CDR3 protein is CASSGQGTYNEQFF. CDR3 sequence (DNA): TGCGCCAGCAGCGGACAGGGCACCTACAATGAGCAGTTCTTC.

Many counts were recorded for this clonotype. The CDR3 reads CASSGVETGGFEQFF. CDR3 sequence (DNA): TGTGCCAGCAGTGGAGTAGAGACAGGGGGCTTTGAGCAGTTCTTC. The chain combines TRBV2 with TRBJ2-1; 10 bases agree with TRBD1. Unmatched junction bases numbered 9, after V lost 4 bases and J lost 9 bases. The CDR3 contains 15 residues. CDR1 is SNHLY, CDR2 FYNNEI, per germline.

In this sample, this clonotype turned up many times. This sequence joins TRBV2 and TRBJ2-7, with a weak D call TRBD1 (5 bases). Germline V gene data show CDR1 as SNHLY and CDR2 as FYNNEI. Between the trimmed V and J ends, which lost 11 bases and 0 bases, there was a span of 11 bases. This CDR3 is 12 amino acids long. CDR3 sequence reads: CAFRGNSYEQYF. Written as DNA, the CDR3 is TGTGCCTTTAGGGGCAACTCCTACGAGCAGTACTTC.

At least ten counts were recorded for this clonotype. One end of the junction varies from germline; a read error may be responsible. The chain links TRBV4-2 to TRBJ2-3; weak D call: TRBD2 (5 bases). Germline CDR1 reads LGHNA; CDR2 reads YNFKEQ. The CDR3 loop spans 16 amino acids. As DNA, the CDR3 is TGCGCCAGCAGCCAAGATTTAGGACTCGGCACAGATACGCAGTATTTT. Its translation is CASSQDLGLGTDTQYF.

This clonotype was counted ten times or more. V usage is TRBV6-1 and J usage is TRBJ2-1; the match to TRBD2 covers 12 bases. Germline CDR1 is MNHNS and CDR2 is SASEGT. The CDR3 totals 17 residues. Unmatched junction bases numbered 10, after V lost 4 bases and J lost 6 bases. The DNA for the CDR3 is TGTGCCAGCAGTGGACTAGCGGGAGCTTCTCGTGGCAATGAGCAGTTCTTC. It yields the protein CASSGLAGASRGNEQFF.

This chain links TRBV2 with TRBJ2-7; D gene uncertain. Germline V gene lookup returns CDR1 SNHLY and CDR2 FYNNEI. The CDR3 totals 15 residues. Trimming pared 1 base from V and 2 bases from J, leaving 12 bases between. The CDR3 is CASSEGGFPTYEQYF. Here the CDR3 DNA reads TGTGCCAGCAGTGAAGGTGGGTTTCCTACCTACGAGCAGTACTTC.

This clonotype was counted at least ten times. J is TRBJ2-1 and V is TRBV7-2, with D tentatively TRBD2 (6 bases). This CDR3 spans 16 amino acids. Germline V lookup: CDR1 SGHTA, CDR2 FQGNSA. The V and J ends lost 5 bases and 8 bases respectively, with 22 bases between them. The CDR3 here is CASSPTGLFVSDEQFF. The CDR3 DNA reads TGTGCCAGCAGCCCCACGGGACTTTTCGTTTCTGATGAGCAGTTCTTC.